This T cell receptor beta chain was profiled in a study of T cell repertoires in cytomegalovirus infection. Across the whole study: Newly reported HLA-C-restricted and thoroughly characterized HLA-B-restricted CMV epitopes were employed. Shared public TCR beta signatures pointed to both CMV infection and a matching HLA type. Notes on the study in general: Clonotypes of TCR beta that were HLA-C-restricted and CMV-specific dominated the ex vivo response. Cumulative public TCR beta family frequency identified CMV carriers with the relevant HLA.

TCRdb re-called the reads through MiXCR, storing one row per CDR3 protein. The sample lists under 120,000 distinct CDR3 sequences, roughly 41% occurring once. As to this clonotype: Its antigen is not identified.

The TCR originated in a human donor in good health (CMV status not recorded). Some clones in this sample may be carry-over from other donors' samples. The sequencing here drew on CD8+ T cells from cultured PBMCs, taken from culture after CMV antigen stimulation.

CDR3 residues: CASSLSGSEAFF. DNA of the CDR3: TGTGCCAGCAGCTTATCCGGGTCTGAAGCTTTCTTT. J is TRBJ1-1 and V is TRBV7-9; D remains unclear. CDR3 size: 12 residues. CDR1 is SEHNR, CDR2 FQNEAQ, per germline (reference sequence). V lost 2 bases and J lost 6, with 7 bases in between.